This TCR beta chain was identified in a study of blood T cells in healthy people across ages. Background on the study: There was about one barcoded beta molecule captured by template switching per two T cells. Study-wide points: Researchers said unsorted PBMCs prevented a conclusive naive versus antigen-experienced comparison.

Collection of 8.5 to 10 milliliters of peripheral blood was performed for each donor. The authors isolated at least 7 million PBMCs per sample. A second roughly 6 to 12 cycle PCR used barcoded and J-beta primers. TCRdb re-called the 5' RACE reads through MiXCR, storing one row per CDR3 protein. The profile shows hundreds of thousands of distinct CDR3 sequences, roughly three fifths of them singletons. On this clonotype itself: The antigen is undetermined.

Germline assignment: CDR1 SGHTA and CDR2 FQGNSA. The CDR3 covers 14 residues. The clonotype was recovered from a man aged 40-49 years in good health. The J gene is TRBJ2-5, the V gene TRBV7-2, with TRBD2 matching 7 bases. The J call may be in error: the DNA end matches TRBJ2-7 better. Sequences were obtained from blood. The CDR3 protein is CASSLRSGMDEQYF. The CDR3 DNA reads TGTGCCAGCAGCTTAAGGAGCGGGATGGACGAGCAGTACTTC.